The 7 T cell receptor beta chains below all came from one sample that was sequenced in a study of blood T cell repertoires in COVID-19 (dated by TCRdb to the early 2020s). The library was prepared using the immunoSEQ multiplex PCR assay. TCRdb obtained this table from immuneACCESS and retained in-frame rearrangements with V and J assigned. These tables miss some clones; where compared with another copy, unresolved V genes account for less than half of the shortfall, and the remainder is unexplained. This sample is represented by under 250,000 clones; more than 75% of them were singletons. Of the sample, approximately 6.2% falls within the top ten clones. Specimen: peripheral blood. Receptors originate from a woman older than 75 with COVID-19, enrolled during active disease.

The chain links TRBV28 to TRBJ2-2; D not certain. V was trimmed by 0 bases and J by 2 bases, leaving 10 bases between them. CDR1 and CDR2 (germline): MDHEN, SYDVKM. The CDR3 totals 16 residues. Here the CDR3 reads CASSLWAATNTGELFF. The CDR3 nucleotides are TGTGCCAGCAGTTTATGGGCGGCAACCAACACCGGGGAGCTGTTTTTT.

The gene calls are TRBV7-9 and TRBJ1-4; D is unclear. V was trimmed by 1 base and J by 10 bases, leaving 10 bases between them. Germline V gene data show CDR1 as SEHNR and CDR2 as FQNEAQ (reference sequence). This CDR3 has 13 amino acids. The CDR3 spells CASSLGEVGKLFF. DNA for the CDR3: TGTGCCAGCAGCTTAGGGGAGGTGGGAAAACTGTTTTTT. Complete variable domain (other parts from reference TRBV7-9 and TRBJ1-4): DTGVSQNPRHKITKRGQNVTFRCDPISEHNRLYWYRQTLGQGPEFLTYFQNEAQLEKSRLLSDRFSAERPKGSFSTLEIQRTEQGDSAMYLCASSLGEVGKLFFGSGTQLSVL.

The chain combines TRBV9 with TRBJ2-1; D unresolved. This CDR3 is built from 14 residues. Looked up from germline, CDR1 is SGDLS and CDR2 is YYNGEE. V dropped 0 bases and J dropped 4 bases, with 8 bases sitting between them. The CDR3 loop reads CASSVGNYYNEQFF. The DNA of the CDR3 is TGTGCCAGCAGCGTAGGAAACTATTACAATGAGCAGTTCTTC.

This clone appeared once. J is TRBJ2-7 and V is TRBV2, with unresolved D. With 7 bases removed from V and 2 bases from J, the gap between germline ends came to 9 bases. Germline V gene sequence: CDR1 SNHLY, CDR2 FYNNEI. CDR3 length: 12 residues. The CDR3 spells CASKVQTYEQYF. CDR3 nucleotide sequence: TGTGCCAGCAAGGTACAGACCTACGAGCAGTACTTC.

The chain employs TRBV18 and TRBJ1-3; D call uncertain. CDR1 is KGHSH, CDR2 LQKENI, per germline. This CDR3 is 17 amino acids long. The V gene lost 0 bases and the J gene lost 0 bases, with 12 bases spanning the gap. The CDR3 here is CASSPPNQAFSGNTIYF. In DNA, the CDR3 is TGTGCCAGCTCACCACCGAATCAGGCGTTCTCTGGAAACACCATATATTTT.

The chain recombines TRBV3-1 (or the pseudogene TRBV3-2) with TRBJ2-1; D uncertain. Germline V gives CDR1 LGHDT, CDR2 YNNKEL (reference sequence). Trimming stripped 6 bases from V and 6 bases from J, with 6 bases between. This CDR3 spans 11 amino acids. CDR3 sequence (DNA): TGTGCCAGCAGGGGCCGCAATGAGCAGTTCTTC. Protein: CASRGRNEQFF.

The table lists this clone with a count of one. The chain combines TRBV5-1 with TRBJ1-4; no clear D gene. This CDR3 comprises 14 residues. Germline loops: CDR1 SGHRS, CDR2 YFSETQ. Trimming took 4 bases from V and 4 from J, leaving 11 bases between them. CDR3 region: CASSPEGSNEKLFF. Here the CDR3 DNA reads TGCGCCAGCAGCCCGGAGGGCAGTAATGAAAAACTGTTTTTT.